What follows is one TCR beta chain and its context. As yet, its antigen is unknown. Data came from immunoSEQ multiplex PCR; TCRdb stores just in-frame clones and leaves some out. The repertoire holds 95,000 to 150,000 clones, 70% to 90% seen once, with roughly 7.7% in the top ten. This entry is derived from a study of T cell responses to AZD1222 COVID-19 vaccine. Study-level findings and limits: Among the donors, most were white British and more were female, and clonal diversity was possibly underestimated.

The CDR3 totals 15 residues. V lost 5 bases to trimming and J lost 2 bases, with 13 bases between them. The germline V gene has CDR1 MDHEN and CDR2 SYDVKM. This chain connects TRBV28 to TRBJ1-5; D perhaps matches TRBD1 (5 bases). This clonotype was sampled from an adult in good health. Material: peripheral blood, obtained on day 0 of AZD1222 vaccination. Here the CDR3 reads CASSPGQGRNQPQHF. The CDR3 DNA reads as TGTGCCAGCAGTCCCGGGCAGGGCCGCAATCAGCCCCAGCATTTT.